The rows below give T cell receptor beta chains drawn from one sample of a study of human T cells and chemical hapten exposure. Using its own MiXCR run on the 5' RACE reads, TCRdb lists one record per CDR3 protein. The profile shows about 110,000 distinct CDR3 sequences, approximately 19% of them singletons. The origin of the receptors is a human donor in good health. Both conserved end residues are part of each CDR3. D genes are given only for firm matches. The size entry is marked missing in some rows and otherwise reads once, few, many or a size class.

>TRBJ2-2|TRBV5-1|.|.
CASSLAGADGGELFF
TGCGCCAGCAGCTTGGCCGGGGCCGACGGCGGGGAGCTGTTTTTT
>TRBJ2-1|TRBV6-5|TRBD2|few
CASSLGTSGDNEQFF
TGTGCCAGCAGTTTAGGGACTAGCGGAGACAATGAGCAGTTCTTC
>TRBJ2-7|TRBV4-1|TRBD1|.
CASSLDRGYEQYF
TGCGCCAGCAGCCTGGACAGGGGCTACGAGCAGTACTTC
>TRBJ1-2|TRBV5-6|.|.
CASSFPTGGQDNGYTF
TGTGCCAGCAGCTTCCCGACCGGGGGGCAGGATAATGGCTACACCTTC
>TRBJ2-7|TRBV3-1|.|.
CASSQDISPGYEQYF
TGTGCCAGCAGCCAAGATATCAGCCCCGGGTACGAGCAGTACTTC
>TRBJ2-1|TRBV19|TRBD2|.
CASSRLAGGNYNEQFF
TGTGCCAGTTCTCGACTAGCGGGAGGGAACTACAATGAGCAGTTCTTC
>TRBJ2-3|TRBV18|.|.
CASSPPGTTSTDTQYF
TGTGCCAGCTCACCACCAGGAACAACTAGCACAGATACGCAGTATTTT
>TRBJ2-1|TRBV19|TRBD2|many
CASSIPGLAGSPGNNEQFF
TGTGCCAGTAGTATACCAGGGCTAGCGGGATCTCCTGGGAACAATGAGCAGTTCTTC
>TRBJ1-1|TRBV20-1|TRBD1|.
CSARQGAYTEAFF
TGCAGTGCTAGGCAGGGGGCTTACACTGAAGCTTTCTTT
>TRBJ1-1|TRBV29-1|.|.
CSVDLTGPNTEAFF
TGCAGCGTTGACTTGACAGGACCGAACACTGAAGCTTTCTTT
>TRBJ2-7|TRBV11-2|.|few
CASSLRAPPAPYEQYF
TGTGCCAGCAGCTTAAGGGCGCCCCCGGCCCCCTACGAGCAGTACTTC
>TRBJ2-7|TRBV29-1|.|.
CSVEERAGWDEQYF
TGCAGCGTTGAAGAGAGGGCAGGGTGGGACGAGCAGTACTTC
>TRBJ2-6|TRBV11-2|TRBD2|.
CASSLDWVRGSGANVLTF
TGTGCCAGCAGCTTAGATTGGGTGCGGGGGTCCGGGGCCAACGTCCTGACTTTC
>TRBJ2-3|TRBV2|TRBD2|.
CASRRGTTVHTQYF
TGTGCCAGCAGACGCGGGACTACAGTTCATACGCAGTATTTT
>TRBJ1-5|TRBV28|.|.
CASSFGWGPQHF
TGTGCCAGCAGCTTCGGCTGGGGGCCCCAGCATTTT
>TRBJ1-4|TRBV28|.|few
CASSLRDQGSYCFF
TGTGCCAGCAGCCTACGGGACCAGGGTAGTTACTGTTTTTTT
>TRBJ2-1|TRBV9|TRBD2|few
CASSGTRTSGRVSSYNEQFF
TGTGCCAGCAGCGGGACCCGGACTAGCGGGAGGGTGAGCTCCTACAATGAGCAGTTCTTC
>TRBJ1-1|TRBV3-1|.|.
CASSRHRGEGVKAFF
TGTGCCAGCAGCCGCCACCGGGGAGAGGGCGTGAAAGCTTTCTTT
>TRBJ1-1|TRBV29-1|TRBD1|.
CSVDREGTEAFF
TGCAGCGTAGACAGGGAGGGCACTGAAGCTTTCTTT
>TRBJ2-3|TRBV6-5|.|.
CASSYSRTPVTDTQYF
TGTGCCAGCAGTTACTCGAGGACACCCGTCACAGATACGCAGTATTTT
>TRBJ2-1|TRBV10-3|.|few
CAIVEALSDNEQFF
TGTGCCATCGTTGAGGCTTTATCTGACAATGAGCAGTTCTTC
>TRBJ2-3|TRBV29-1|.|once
CSVRQVLADTQYF
TGCAGCGTCAGACAGGTCCTGGCAGATACGCAGTATTTT
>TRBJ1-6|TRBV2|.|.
CASTPESGYRSPLHF
TGTGCCAGCACCCCAGAGTCCGGCTATCGATCACCCCTCCACTTT
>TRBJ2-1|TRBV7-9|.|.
CASSLSRDSQFF
TGTGCCAGCAGCCTCTCCCGGGACTCCCAGTTCTTC
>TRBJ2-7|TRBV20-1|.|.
CSVSHSDEQYF
TGCAGTGTATCGCATTCCGACGAGCAGTACTTC
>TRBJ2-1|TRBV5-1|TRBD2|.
CASSLAGTSTEQFF
TGCGCCAGCAGCTTGGCAGGGACTAGCACTGAGCAGTTCTTC
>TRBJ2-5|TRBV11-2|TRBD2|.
CASSSLSEGRGGETQYF
TGTGCCAGCAGCTCCCTTTCGGAGGGACGGGGGGGAGAGACCCAGTACTTC